This T cell receptor (beta chain) was recovered during a study of T cell responses to AZD1222 COVID-19 vaccine. Study results and caveats: Epitopes outside B.1.351 and B.1.1.7 mutated regions reportedly drew nearly half of spike TCRs. A mostly white British donor set with more females was recruited, and clonal diversity was possibly underestimated. Across the whole spike, CD4 TCRs peaked at regions 160-218 and 743-854. Repertoires were obtained solely post-peak T cell response.

Assay used: immunoSEQ multiplex PCR; TCRdb lists only in-frame clones, some missing. The sample contains about 150,000 clones, about 91% of which appear only once. This clone was counted a single time. Its matching antigen is unknown. With 6 bases removed from V and 0 bases from J, the gap between germline ends came to 6 bases. Germline V gene lookup returns CDR1 MDHEN and CDR2 SYDVKM. This CDR3 is built from 12 residues. Sequencing used peripheral blood, obtained on day 0 of AZD1222 vaccination. The sequence was obtained from an adult in good health. The V gene is TRBV28, the J gene TRBJ2-7; no clear D. CDR3 sequence (DNA): TGTGCCAGCAGAGAAGGCTCCTACGAGCAGTACTTC. Protein: CASREGSYEQYF.